These T cell receptor beta chains were read from a single sample in a study of T cell repertoires in cytomegalovirus infection. Via MiXCR, TCRdb re-called the reads, giving one row per CDR3 protein. The data contain tens of thousands of distinct CDR3 sequences, about 18% of them singletons. No cognate antigen is known for these TCRs. The sample was CD8+ T cells from cultured PBMCs, taken from culture after CMV antigen stimulation. The receptors here all came from a human donor in good health (CMV status not recorded). Some clones in this sample may be carry-over from other donors' samples. CDR3s leave out the opening cysteine and the closing phenylalanine or tryptophan. The order of the fields is J gene, V gene, CDR3 protein.

>TRBJ2-5|TRBV12-3/TRBV12-4
ASSSGLAEETQY
>TRBJ2-7|TRBV4-2
ASSPSSPSPYEQY
>TRBJ2-4|TRBV7-8
ASSAGQTLAALAKNIQY
>TRBJ1-4|TRBV4-3
ASSRSGPRAGEKLF
>TRBJ1-5|TRBV15
ATSSSTRDISNQPQH
>TRBJ2-7|TRBV7-3
ASSPENRGFYEQY
>TRBJ2-5|TRBV15
ATSPEFGPSN
>TRBJ1-6|TRBV7-8
ASSLGKFRSTVPNSPLH
>TRBJ2-3|TRBV7-8
ASSLRTSGADTQY
>TRBJ1-1|TRBV12-3/TRBV12-4
ASSWGQGALYTEAF
>TRBJ2-1|TRBV9
ASSVAGSKYNEQF
>TRBJ1-2|TRBV15
ATSLHLDRDHGYT
>TRBJ2-1|TRBV27
ASSTGTSGSNEQF
>TRBJ2-1|TRBV7-2
ASSPSTLAGPYNEQF
>TRBJ1-2|TRBV7-3
ASSLLPGQGPYGYT
>TRBJ1-3|TRBV7-2
ASSSQGLGRGNTIY
>TRBJ2-3|TRBV12-3/TRBV12-4
ASSFRADTQY
>TRBJ2-4|TRBV7-2
ASSLVYGDGNIQY
>TRBJ1-1|TRBV12-3/TRBV12-4
ASSLPPGTEGTEAF
>TRBJ2-7|TRBV6-1
ASRTGTELYEQY
>TRBJ1-1|TRBV7-2
ASSPPGWSTEAF
>TRBJ1-5|TRBV7-2
ASSLWPPNQPQH
>TRBJ2-1|TRBV7-2
ASRQAGYNEQF
>TRBJ2-7|TRBV6-6
ASSDPSGISYEQY
>TRBJ2-1|TRBV5-4
ASSPGGAVEQF
>TRBJ1-2|TRBV6-6
ASSYSSKGGYGYT
>TRBJ2-2|TRBV7-4
ASSIPTGELF
>TRBJ2-1|TRBV7-9
ASSRLAGNNEQF
>TRBJ1-1|TRBV6-2/TRBV6-3
ASSYSPGQDEAF
>TRBJ2-7|TRBV27
ASSLGGLAGAEQY
>TRBJ2-1|TRBV7-9
ASNRGAYNEQF
>TRBJ1-5|TRBV11-2
ASSLGTAGQPQH
>TRBJ1-2|TRBV7-2
ASSLADDRVVGYT
>TRBJ1-5|TRBV7-9
ASSSGGRNQPQH
>TRBJ2-2|TRBV7-2
ASTLTGSPGELF
>TRBJ2-1|TRBV7-2
ASSLEISGGWNEQF
>TRBJ2-7|TRBV4-1
ASSQEASGTYEQY
>TRBJ2-1|TRBV11-3
ASSAYRGSYNEQF
>TRBJ2-3|TRBV7-6
ASSLEGQSSTDTQY
>TRBJ2-1|TRBV27
ASSLQEYNEQF